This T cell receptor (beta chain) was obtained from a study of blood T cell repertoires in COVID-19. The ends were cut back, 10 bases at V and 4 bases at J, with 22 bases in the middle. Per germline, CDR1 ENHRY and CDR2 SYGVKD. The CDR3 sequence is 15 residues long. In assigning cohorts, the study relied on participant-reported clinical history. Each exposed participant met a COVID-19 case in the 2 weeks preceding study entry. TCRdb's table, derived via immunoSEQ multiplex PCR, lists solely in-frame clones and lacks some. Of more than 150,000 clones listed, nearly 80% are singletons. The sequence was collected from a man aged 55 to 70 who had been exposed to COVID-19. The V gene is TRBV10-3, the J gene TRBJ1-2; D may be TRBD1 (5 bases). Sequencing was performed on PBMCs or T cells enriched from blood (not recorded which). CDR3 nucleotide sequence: TGTGCCACCGGGGAAACCCGGGGGAACGGCTATGGCTACACCTTC. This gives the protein CATGETRGNGYGYTF.